This T cell receptor (beta chain) was identified in a study of early T cells in non-severe SARS-CoV-2 infection. TCRdb passed the 5' RACE reads through MiXCR, listing each CDR3 protein once. The table has tens of thousands of distinct CDR3 sequences, 5% to 7.5% seen once. The CDR3 runs to 21 residues. The germline V gene encodes CDR1 LGHNA and CDR2 YSLEER. V shed 0 bases and J shed 2 bases, with 29 bases lying between them. The chain has TRBV4-3 and TRBJ2-7; perhaps TRBD2 as D (5 bases). This sample comprised whole blood, obtained at baseline. The sequence was collected from an adult who was a healthcare worker with PCR-confirmed SARS-CoV-2 infection or an uninfected control (not recorded which). CDR3 DNA: TGCGCCAGCAGCCAAGATACCGTGTTAGGTGATCTGAGGGAATACGCCTACGAGCAGTACTTC. As protein: CASSQDTVLGDLREYAYEQYF.